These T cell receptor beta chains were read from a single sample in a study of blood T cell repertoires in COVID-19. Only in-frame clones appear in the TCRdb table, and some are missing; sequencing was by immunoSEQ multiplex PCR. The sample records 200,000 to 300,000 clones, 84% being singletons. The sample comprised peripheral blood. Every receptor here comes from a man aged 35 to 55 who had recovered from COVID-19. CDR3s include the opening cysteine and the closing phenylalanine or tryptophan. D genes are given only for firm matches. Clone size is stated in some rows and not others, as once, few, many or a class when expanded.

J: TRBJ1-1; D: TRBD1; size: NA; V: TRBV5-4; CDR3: CASSLEGARNTEAFF; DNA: TGTGCCAGCAGCTTGGAGGGGGCAAGGAACACTGAAGCTTTCTTT
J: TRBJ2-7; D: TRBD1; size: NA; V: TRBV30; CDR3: CAWSDLRGQGSDEQYF; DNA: TGTGCCTGGAGTGATCTACGGGGACAGGGAAGCGACGAGCAGTACTTC
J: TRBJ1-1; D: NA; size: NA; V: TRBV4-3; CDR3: CASSQGTSKAFF; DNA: TGCGCCAGCAGCCAGGGGACATCCAAAGCTTTCTTT
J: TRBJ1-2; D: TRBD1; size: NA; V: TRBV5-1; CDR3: CASSPPPMTGGQFNYGYTF; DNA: TGCGCCAGCAGCCCTCCACCAATGACAGGGGGCCAGTTTAACTATGGCTACACCTTC
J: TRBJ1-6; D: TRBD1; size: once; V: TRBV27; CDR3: CASSARQGSSYNSPLHF; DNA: TGTGCCAGCAGTGCGAGACAGGGTAGCTCCTATAATTCACCCCTCCACTTT
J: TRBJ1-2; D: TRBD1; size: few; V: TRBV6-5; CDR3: CASRRDRAYGYTF; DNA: TGTGCCAGCAGGAGGGACAGGGCCTATGGCTACACCTTC
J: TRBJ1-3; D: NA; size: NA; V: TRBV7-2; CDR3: CASSLLAGRSGNTIYF; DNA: TGTGCCAGCAGCTTATTAGCGGGACGATCTGGAAACACCATATATTTT
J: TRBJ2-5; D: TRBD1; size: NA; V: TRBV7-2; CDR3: CASSPQTGAETQYF; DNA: TGTGCCAGCAGCCCACAGACAGGGGCAGAGACCCAGTACTTC
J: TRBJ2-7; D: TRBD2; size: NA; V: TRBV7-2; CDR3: CASSSQRGGKNGEQYF; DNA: TGTGCCAGCAGCTCACAGCGGGGCGGGAAAAACGGCGAGCAGTACTTC
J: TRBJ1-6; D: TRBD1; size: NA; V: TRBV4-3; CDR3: CASRQGDRDSPLHF; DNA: TGCGCCAGCAGGCAGGGGGACAGGGATTCACCCCTCCACTTT
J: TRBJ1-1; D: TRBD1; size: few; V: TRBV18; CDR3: CASSGLTGGWGNTEAFF; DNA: TGTGCCAGCTCAGGATTGACAGGGGGCTGGGGGAACACTGAAGCTTTCTTT
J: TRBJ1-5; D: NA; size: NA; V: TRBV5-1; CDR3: CASSLNPQVGQPQHF; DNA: TGCGCCAGCAGCTTGAACCCCCAGGTCGGACAGCCCCAGCATTTT
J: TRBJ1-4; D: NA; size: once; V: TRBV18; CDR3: CASSRPGGLNEKLFF; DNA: TGTGCCAGCTCGAGGCCGGGGGGACTTAATGAAAAACTGTTTTTT
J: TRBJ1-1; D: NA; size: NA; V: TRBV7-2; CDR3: CASSLDWATNTEAFF; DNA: TGTGCCAGCAGTTTAGACTGGGCTACGAACACTGAAGCTTTCTTT
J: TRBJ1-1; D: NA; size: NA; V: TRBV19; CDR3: CASSIIYRASNTEAFF; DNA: TGTGCCAGTAGTATCATCTACAGGGCCTCCAACACTGAAGCTTTCTTT
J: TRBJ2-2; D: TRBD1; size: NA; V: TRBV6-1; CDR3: CASSEFLSGTGGTGELFF; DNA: TGTGCCAGCAGTGAGTTCCTGTCCGGGACAGGGGGTACCGGGGAGCTGTTTTTT
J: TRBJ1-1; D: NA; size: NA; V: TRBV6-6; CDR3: CASTYSYSSTEAFF; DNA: TGTGCCAGCACCTATTCGTACAGCAGCACTGAAGCTTTCTTT
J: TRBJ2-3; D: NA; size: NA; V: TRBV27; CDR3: CASRDSPGTDTQYF; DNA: TGTGCCAGCAGGGACTCCCCGGGTACAGATACGCAGTATTTT
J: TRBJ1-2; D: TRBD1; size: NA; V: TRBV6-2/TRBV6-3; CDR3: CASSPPTGVEYGYTF; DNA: TGTGCCAGCAGTCCGCCGACAGGGGTTGAGTATGGCTACACCTTC
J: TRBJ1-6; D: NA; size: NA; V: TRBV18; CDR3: CASSPGVKSPLHF; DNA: TGTGCCAGCTCACCAGGAGTGAAATCACCCCTCCACTTT
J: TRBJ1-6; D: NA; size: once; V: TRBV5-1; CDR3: CASSFTGQRFYNSPLHF; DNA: TGCGCCAGCAGCTTTACTGGACAGCGCTTCTATAATTCACCCCTCCACTTT
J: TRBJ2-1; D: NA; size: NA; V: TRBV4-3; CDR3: CASSQDSSRDNEQFF; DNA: TGCGCCAGCAGCCAAGACTCTAGCCGCGACAATGAGCAGTTCTTC
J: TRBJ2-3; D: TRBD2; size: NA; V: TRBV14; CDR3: CASSLQSPAGATDTQYF; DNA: TGTGCCAGCAGCCTCCAGAGTCCAGCGGGAGCCACAGATACGCAGTATTTT
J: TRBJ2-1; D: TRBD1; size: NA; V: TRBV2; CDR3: CASSERQGPYNEQFF; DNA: TGTGCCAGCAGTGAGAGACAGGGTCCCTACAATGAGCAGTTCTTC
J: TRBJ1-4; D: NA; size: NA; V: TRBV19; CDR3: CASSLRGGGNEKLFF; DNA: TGTGCCAGTAGTCTCCGAGGGGGGGGGAATGAAAAACTGTTTTTT
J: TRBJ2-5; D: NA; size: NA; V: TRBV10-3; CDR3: CAISESDYQETQYF; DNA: TGTGCCATCAGTGAGTCGGACTATCAAGAGACCCAGTACTTC
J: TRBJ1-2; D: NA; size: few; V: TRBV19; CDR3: CASSNHRSTGSGSDGYTF; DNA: TGTGCCAGTAGTAACCATAGGAGTACAGGGTCTGGTAGTGATGGCTACACCTTC
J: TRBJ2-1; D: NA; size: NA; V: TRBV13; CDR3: CASSLRLRNEQFF; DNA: TGTGCCAGCAGCTTGCGCCTCCGGAATGAGCAGTTCTTC
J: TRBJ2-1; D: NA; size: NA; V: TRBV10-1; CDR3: CASSEKLDINEQFF; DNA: TGCGCCAGCAGTGAAAAACTAGACATAAATGAGCAGTTCTTC
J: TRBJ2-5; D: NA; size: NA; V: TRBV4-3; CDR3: CASSQDLRETQYF; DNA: TGCGCCAGCAGCCAAGATCTACGGGAGACCCAGTACTTC
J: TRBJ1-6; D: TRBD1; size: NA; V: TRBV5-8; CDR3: CASSFRGTGNSPLHF; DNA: TGTGCCAGCAGCTTCCGCGGGACAGGAAATTCACCCCTCCACTTT
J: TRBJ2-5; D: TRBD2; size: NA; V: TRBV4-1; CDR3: CASSQGTSGGTVSQETQYF; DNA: TGCGCCAGCAGCCAGGGGACTAGCGGGGGGACGGTCTCACAAGAGACCCAGTACTTC
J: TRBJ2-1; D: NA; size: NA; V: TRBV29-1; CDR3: CSVGRGSGSYNEQFF; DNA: TGCAGCGTTGGTCGAGGGAGTGGTTCCTACAATGAGCAGTTCTTC
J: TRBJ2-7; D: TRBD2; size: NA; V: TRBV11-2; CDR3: CASSLLPSGVYEQYF; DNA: TGTGCCAGCAGCTTACTCCCTAGCGGGGTCTACGAGCAGTACTTC
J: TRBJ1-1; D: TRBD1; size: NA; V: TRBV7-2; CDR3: CASSLALGTGFTEAFF; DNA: TGTGCCAGCAGCTTAGCGCTAGGGACAGGATTCACTGAAGCTTTCTTT
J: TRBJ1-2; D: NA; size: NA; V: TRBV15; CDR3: CATSRDNAGSTF; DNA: TGTGCCACCAGCAGAGATAACGCGGGGTCCACCTTC
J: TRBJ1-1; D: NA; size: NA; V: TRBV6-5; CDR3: CASSYSFTVEAFF; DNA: TGTGCCAGCAGTTACTCGTTTACAGTTGAAGCTTTCTTT
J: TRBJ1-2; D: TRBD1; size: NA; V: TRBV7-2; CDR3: CASSRTGEDGGYTF; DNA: TGTGCCAGCAGCCGGACAGGGGAAGACGGTGGCTACACCTTC
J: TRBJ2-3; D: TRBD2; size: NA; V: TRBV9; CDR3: CASSVVAGGGTDTQYF; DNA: TGTGCCAGCAGCGTAGTGGCGGGGGGGGGCACAGATACGCAGTATTTT
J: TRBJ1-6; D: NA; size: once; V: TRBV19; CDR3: CASTPGGALNSPLHF; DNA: TGTGCCAGTACCCCGGGGGGAGCTCTAAATTCACCCCTCCACTTT